The entry below gives a single T cell receptor beta chain sequence along with its context. The CDR3 is 16 amino acids. Deletions cut 1 base from V and 2 bases from J, with 14 bases between. Germline loops: CDR1 SGHDN, CDR2 FVKESK. RNA transcripts gave rise to amplified TCR beta CDR3 regions. HTBI primers were used for first-round RT-PCR of the TCR CDR3. TCRdb re-called the multiplex PCR reads with MiXCR, one entry per CDR3 protein. The table shows fewer than 450,000 distinct CDR3 sequences, with over 12% occurring only once. The sample originates from a study of T cells in Graves' hyperthyroidism and ophthalmopathy. Inclusion characteristics of ophthalmopathy patients comprised a Clinical Activity Score of at least 3, a NOSPECS grade of at least 4, and duration under 3 months. Diagnostic assessment was based on clinical symptoms, serum thyroxine and TRAb, thyroid ultrasound and orbital computed tomography.

Sequenced input: blood. This chain joins TRBV14 and TRBJ2-5, with a weak D call TRBD1 (6 bases). This sequence was found in a man aged 45 to 65 with Graves' ophthalmopathy. The CDR3 coding sequence is TGTGCCAGCAGCCAAGTTGGGGGACACCGACAAGAGACCCAGTACTTC. This sequence encodes CASSQVGGHRQETQYF.